This entry lists 4 T cell receptor beta chains sequenced from one sample in a study of blood T cell repertoires in COVID-19. The table came from immunoSEQ multiplex PCR; TCRdb's copy has only in-frame clones and leaves some out. The sample carries some 20,000 clones, 79% recorded once. Material: peripheral blood. The receptors stem from a man at least 80 years old with acute or convalescent COVID-19.

Concerning this clone itself: One junction end disagrees with the germline gene, perhaps due to a read error. The V and J genes are TRBV5-6 and TRBJ1-4, with D perhaps TRBD1 (6 bases). CDR3 length equals 15 residues. Germline-derived CDR1 and CDR2 are SGHDT and YYEEEE. The CDR3, as DNA: TGTGCCAGCAGCTTGGGAAGCAGGGGTAATGAAGAACTGTTTTTT. Its translation is CASSLGSRGNEELFF. Based on the CDR3 plus reference TRBV5-6 and TRBJ1-4, the full variable domain is DAGVTQSPTHLIKTRGQQVTLRCSPKSGHDTVSWYQQALGQGPQFIFQYYEEEERQRGNFPDRFSGHQFPNYSSELNVNALLLGDSALYLCASSLGSRGNEELFFGSGTQLSVL.

This clone was observed a single time. V and J are TRBV12-3 or TRBV12-4 and TRBJ2-4, with unresolved D. The ends were cut back, 4 bases at V and 7 bases at J, with 8 bases in the middle. CDR3 size: 12 residues. The CDR3 DNA follows: TGTGCCAGCAGTTCGACTCTCAACATTCAGTACTTC. Protein: CASSSTLNIQYF.

This clone was detected a few times. J is TRBJ2-1 and V is TRBV7-3, with TRBD2 identical over 14 bases. J gave up 7 bases and V 2 bases, and 4 bases lay outside the gene matches. Looked up from germline, CDR1 is SGHTA and CDR2 is FQGTGA. This CDR3 region has 16 residues. The CDR3 DNA is TGTGCCAGCAGCTTATCGGGACTAGCGGGAGTAAATGAGCAGTTCTTC. Amino acid sequence: CASSLSGLAGVNEQFF.

In this sample, this clone turned up a few times. CDR3 sequence: CASSLIAGGSYEQYV. DNA for the CDR3: TGTGCCAGCAGCCTCATTGCGGGAGGGTCCTACGAGCAGTACGTC. The chain employs TRBV7-2 and TRBJ2-7; 9 bases agree with TRBD2. J lost 1 base, V lost 5 bases, and 6 bases had no gene match. The CDR3 has 15 residues. The germline V gene has CDR1 SGHTA and CDR2 FQGNSA.